The following is a T cell receptor beta chain sequence with its context. This sample was included in a study of blood T cell repertoires in COVID-19. In the original workflow: Amplification with reference gene primers provided the estimates of nucleated cell counts. Here immunoSEQ multiplex PCR was the method, and the copy in TCRdb shows in-frame clones only, minus some. V, J and clone size are taken as reported in that table, and D and trimming were inferred from the DNA itself. The sample carries 210,000 or so clones, approximately 80% recorded once. Cohort placement rested on clinical history that participants reported themselves. The CDR3 contains 14 residues. V lost 5 bases and J lost 6, with 15 bases in between. Looked up from germline, CDR1 is SEHNR and CDR2 is FQNEAQ (reference sequence).

The chain combines TRBV7-9 with TRBJ2-3; perhaps TRBD2 as D (6 bases). Sequenced material: PBMCs or T cells enriched from blood (not recorded which). The sequence derives from a man aged 55 to 70 who had recovered from COVID-19. The CDR3 reads CASSLRLDLDTQYF. The CDR3 DNA sequence: TGTGCCAGCAGCCTAAGACTAGATCTGGATACGCAGTATTTT.